Described below is a single TCR beta chain sequence and its context. The data were taken from a study of PD-L1 blockade in urothelial cancer. Assay: immunoSEQ multiplex PCR; the TCRdb copy retains only in-frame clones and omits some. In the table there are 40,000 or so clones, 82% of which are singletons. V was trimmed by 6 bases and J by 2 bases, leaving 11 bases between them. CDR3 size: 12 residues. The germline V gene encodes CDR1 SQVTM and CDR2 ANQGSEA. Disease in patients was locally advanced or metastatic urothelial carcinoma. The material was PBMCs, obtained around atezolizumab (anti-PD-L1) treatment. This sequence originates from a man aged 60 to 69 with urothelial cancer. The genes are TRBV29-1 and TRBJ2-7; tentative D call: TRBD1 (5 bases). CDR3 protein: CSVSTETYEQYF. Written as DNA, the CDR3 is TGCAGCGTCTCGACAGAAACCTACGAGCAGTACTTC.